What follows are 19 T cell receptor beta chains derived from one specimen sequenced in a study of blood T cell repertoires in COVID-19. Profiling relied on immunoSEQ multiplex PCR, and the TCRdb table lists in-frame clones only, not all of them. This table holds approximately 96,000 clones, 70% to 90% found once. Sequencing used peripheral blood. All receptors derive from a human donor with COVID-19, enrolled during active disease. The donor label of this sample is uncertain.

Concerning this clone itself: A junction boundary mismatches the germline segment, possibly from a read error. The rearrangement joins TRBV29-1 to TRBJ1-6, with TRBD1 matching over 10 bases. The length of the CDR3 is 13 residues. Germline assignment: CDR1 SQVTM and CDR2 ANQGSEA. Written as DNA, the CDR3 is TGCAGCGTTCAAGACAGGGGGCCATCACCCCTCCACTTT. This translates into CSVQDRGPSPLHF.

The chain employs TRBV6-5 and TRBJ1-1, with 9 bases matching TRBD1. This CDR3 has 15 amino acids. With V trimmed by 6 bases and J by 2 bases, 7 bases remained unmatched. Germline lookup yields CDR1 MNHEY and CDR2 SVGAGI. The CDR3 reads CASSLQGAVNTEAFF. The CDR3 nucleotides are TGTGCCAGCAGCTTACAGGGGGCGGTCAACACTGAAGCTTTCTTT.

The chain links TRBV29-1 to TRBJ2-5, with D unclear. Trimming took 0 bases from V and 13 from J, leaving 12 bases between them. The V gene's germline CDR1 is SQVTM and CDR2 ANQGSEA. CDR3 length: 11 amino acids. The CDR3 sequence: CSVEDRPDWYF. The CDR3 DNA is TGCAGCGTTGAAGATCGGCCTGACTGGTACTTC.

The chain links TRBV7-3 to TRBJ2-2; TRBD1 aligns across 9 bases. V dropped 5 bases and J dropped 1; count of bases not matched to a gene: 5. This CDR3 spans 16 amino acids. Per the germline V gene, CDR1 is SGHTA and CDR2 is FQGTGA. This CDR3 is CASSLQGARNTGELFF. The CDR3, as DNA: TGTGCCAGCAGCCTACAGGGGGCGAGGAACACCGGGGAGCTGTTTTTT.

The V call is TRBV28, the J call TRBJ1-2; 7 bases map to TRBD1. CDR1 and CDR2 from the germline V gene are MDHEN and SYDVKM. The V and J ends lost 1 base and 9 bases, in that order; junction bases with no gene match: 8. The CDR3 has 14 residues. The CDR3 DNA reads TGTGCCAGCAGTTTATCCTCGGGACAGCCGCGCTACACCTTC. Amino acids: CASSLSSGQPRYTF.

This sequence joins TRBV7-6 and TRBJ1-2; 7 bases map to TRBD1. The CDR3 spans 13 residues. Germline V gene data show CDR1 as SGHVS and CDR2 as FNYEAQ. The trim removed 2 bases at V and 4 bases at J, leaving 1 base unmatched. CDR3 DNA sequence: TGTGCCAGCAGCTTACAGGGGGGCTATGGCTACACCTTC. Translation gives CASSLQGGYGYTF.

The chain joins TRBV6-1 to TRBJ1-5; D gene unclear. The CDR3 is 13 residues long. The germline CDR1 and CDR2 sequences are MNHNS and SASEGT. Trimming took 0 bases from V and 6 from J, leaving 6 bases between them. CDR3 sequence (DNA): TGTGCCAGCAGTGAAGCCCGTTTTCAGCCCCAGCATTTT. It translates to CASSEARFQPQHF.

The chain couples TRBV13 to TRBJ2-7, with 10 bases aligning to TRBD1. Trimming cost V 5 bases and J 5 bases; bases outside gene matches: 6. The germline CDR1 and CDR2 sequences are PRHDT and FYEKMQ (reference sequence). The CDR3 is 14 amino acids. The chain's CDR3 is CASSDGQGGHEQYF. CDR3 nucleotide sequence: TGTGCCAGCAGCGACGGACAGGGGGGACACGAGCAGTACTTC. The entire variable domain, with the rest obtained from reference TRBV13 and TRBJ2-7, is as follows: AAGVIQSPRHLIKEKRETATLKCYPIPRHDTVYWYQQGPGQDPQFLISFYEKMQSDKGSIPDRFSAQQFSDYHSELNMSSLELGDSALYFCASSDGQGGHEQYFGPGTRLTVT.

This clone was seen a single time. The DNA of the CDR3 is TGTGCCAGCAGTGAAAATGAGTCTAGCGGGAGTTTGGATACGCAGTATTTT. Protein sequence: CASSENESSGSLDTQYF. This rearrangement joins TRBV25-1 to TRBJ2-3, with 10 bases fitting TRBD2. The CDR3 consists of 17 residues. CDR1 and CDR2 from the germline V gene are MGHDK and SYGVNS. Trimming at V came to 2 bases and at J to 6 bases, leaving 11 bases not matched to a gene.

This clone was recorded only once. The gene calls are TRBV2 and TRBJ2-3, with D perhaps TRBD2 (7 bases). V dropped 9 bases and J dropped 8 bases, with 24 bases sitting between them. This CDR3 comprises 15 residues. CDR1 SNHLY and CDR2 FYNNEI come from the germline V gene. CDR3: CARRVGGGERGTQYF. The CDR3 DNA reads TGTGCCAGACGGGTAGGCGGGGGCGAACGGGGTACGCAGTATTTT.

The chain employs TRBV2 and TRBJ1-1; D remains unclear. V lost 4 bases, J lost 4 bases, and 13 bases lay in between. CDR1 and CDR2 (germline): SNHLY, FYNNEI. This CDR3 spans 14 amino acids. The CDR3 DNA reads as TGTGCCAGCAGTGCCCGGGTTGTGGGCACTGAAGCTTTCTTT. As protein: CASSARVVGTEAFF.

The V call is TRBV7-3, the J call TRBJ2-3; D is uncertain. V lost 5 bases and J lost 2, with 8 bases in between. The germline gives CDR1 SGHTA, CDR2 FQGTGA. The CDR3 has 13 amino acids. CDR3 bases: TGTGCCAGCAGCCTATCTCACACAGATACGCAGTATTTT. It codes for CASSLSHTDTQYF.

This chain links TRBV19 with TRBJ1-4; a weak D match, TRBD1 (6 bases). The CDR3 is 16 residues long. Per the germline V gene, CDR1 is LNHDA and CDR2 is SQIVND (reference sequence). Trimming removed 6 bases at V and 5 bases at J, with 19 bases between. The CDR3 DNA is TGTGCCAGTAGGTTCAAAGTGCAGGGGCCGAATGAAAAACTGTTTTTT. It yields the protein CASRFKVQGPNEKLFF.

By its share, this clone is medium-sized. The J gene is TRBJ2-2, the V gene TRBV2; TRBD1 matches at 7 bases. V lost 3 bases, J lost 7 bases, and 8 bases stayed unmatched. The CDR3 has 15 amino acids. Germline V gene lookup returns CDR1 SNHLY and CDR2 FYNNEI. The CDR3 loop reads CASSDAGGMVGELFF. The CDR3 bases are TGTGCCAGCAGTGATGCAGGGGGAATGGTCGGGGAGCTGTTTTTT.

The rearrangement uses TRBV5-4 and TRBJ2-7, with D maybe TRBD2 (7 bases). Germline assignment: CDR1 SGHNT and CDR2 YYREEE (reference sequence). V lost 0 bases, J lost 0 bases, and 13 bases lay in between. The CDR3 extends over 16 amino acids. CDR3 in DNA: TGTGCCAGCAGCTTGGGGGCGGGGGCCACCTCCTACGAGCAGTACTTC. Its translation: CASSLGAGATSYEQYF.

This clone was seen once. This chain uses TRBV24-1 with TRBJ2-2; 7 positions agree with TRBD1. Germline V lookup: CDR1 KGHDR, CDR2 SFDVKD. This CDR3 contains 14 residues. The ends lost 1 base at V and 8 bases at J; junction bases unmatched: 3. The CDR3 loop is CATSDFNRGGELFF. CDR3 nucleotide sequence: TGTGCCACCAGTGATTTCAACAGGGGAGGGGAGCTGTTTTTT.

CDR3 coding DNA: TGTGCCAGCAGTTTATCGTTGACCCGGGGGTATGGCTACACCTTC. Its translation: CASSLSLTRGYGYTF. The chain combines TRBV27 with TRBJ1-2; D may be TRBD1 (5 bases). CDR1 MNHEY and CDR2 SMNVEV come from the germline V gene (reference sequence). The CDR3 sequence is 15 residues long. The ends were cut back, 0 bases at V and 5 bases at J, with 13 bases in the middle.

Sample share makes this clone medium-sized. V gene TRBV5-5 combines with J gene TRBJ2-7; D possibly corresponds to TRBD2 (5 bases). Germline CDR1 is SGHKS and CDR2 is YYEKEE (reference sequence). The CDR3 is made up of 15 amino acids. Trimming removed 1 base at V and 3 bases at J, with 14 bases between. CDR3 coding DNA: TGTGCCAGCAGCTTGTTCTCCGGGGTGAGCTACGAGCAGTACTTC. Residues: CASSLFSGVSYEQYF.

V usage is TRBV9 and J usage is TRBJ1-2; D uncertain. The V and J ends lost 3 bases and 4 bases respectively, with 16 bases between them. CDR1 is SGDLS, CDR2 YYNGEE, per germline. The CDR3 loop spans 15 amino acids. This chain's CDR3 is CASSAPVEGPYGYTF. The CDR3 DNA is TGTGCCAGCAGCGCCCCTGTGGAGGGCCCCTATGGCTACACCTTC.